This is a list of T cell receptor beta chains from one sample in a study of T-cell reconstitution after alpha-beta-depleted transplantation in children. TCRdb re-called the PCR reads with MiXCR, one entry per CDR3 protein. Of roughly 340,000 distinct CDR3 sequences in the sample, roughly 16% were seen once. The sequencing used PBMCs, mostly from graft donor cells, collected 360 days after TCRalphabeta/CD19-depleted stem cell transplant. The receptors derive from a male patient between 2 and 15 years old who had a stem cell transplant for acute lymphoblastic leukemia, so the T cells may come from the graft donor. CDR3s include the opening cysteine and the closing phenylalanine or tryptophan. A D gene is named only where the DNA matches it firmly. Rows may omit the clone size; those that give it use once, few, many or a size class.

v_call: TRBV9
clone_size: few
j_call: TRBJ2-5
d_call: .
cdr3_nt: TGTGCCAGCAGCGTAGCTCCGGGAAGGCAAGAGACCCAGTACTTC
cdr3_aa: CASSVAPGRQETQYF

v_call: TRBV27
clone_size: .
j_call: TRBJ2-2
d_call: .
cdr3_nt: TGTGCCAGCCTCGGGTTTAACACCGGGGAGCTGTTTTTT
cdr3_aa: CASLGFNTGELFF

v_call: TRBV12-3/TRBV12-4
clone_size: few
j_call: TRBJ1-2
d_call: TRBD1
cdr3_nt: TGTGCCAGCAGCCTCGGACCGGGACAGGCCTATGGCTACACCTTC
cdr3_aa: CASSLGPGQAYGYTF

v_call: TRBV4-2
clone_size: few
j_call: TRBJ2-1
d_call: .
cdr3_nt: TGTGCCAGCAGCCAAAGGGCTCATTACAATGAGCAGTTCTTC
cdr3_aa: CASSQRAHYNEQFF

v_call: TRBV5-1
clone_size: .
j_call: TRBJ2-3
d_call: .
cdr3_nt: TGCGCCAGCACCTTGGTGTGGGGAAACACAGATACGCAGTATTTT
cdr3_aa: CASTLVWGNTDTQYF

v_call: TRBV5-1
clone_size: few
j_call: TRBJ1-2
d_call: .
cdr3_nt: TGCGCCAGCAGCTTGGAAGCGGCGTTTGGCTACACCTTC
cdr3_aa: CASSLEAAFGYTF

v_call: TRBV25-1
clone_size: few
j_call: TRBJ2-1
d_call: .
cdr3_nt: TGTGCCAGCAGTGCGAGTAGCGGCCAATACAATGAGCAGTTCTTC
cdr3_aa: CASSASSGQYNEQFF

v_call: TRBV7-3
clone_size: .
j_call: TRBJ2-3
d_call: TRBD2
cdr3_nt: TGTGCCAGCAGCTTAATCTGTAGCGGGAGTGGTGAAGATACGCAGTATTTT
cdr3_aa: CASSLICSGSGEDTQYF

v_call: TRBV6-1
clone_size: few
j_call: TRBJ2-3
d_call: .
cdr3_nt: TGTGCCAGCAGTGGTACCGGGACAGCGGGTGGAGATACGCAGTATTTT
cdr3_aa: CASSGTGTAGGDTQYF

v_call: TRBV2
clone_size: .
j_call: TRBJ1-5
d_call: TRBD1
cdr3_nt: TGTGCCAGCAGGGGACAGGGGTATAGCAATCAGCCCCAGCATTTT
cdr3_aa: CASRGQGYSNQPQHF

v_call: TRBV28
clone_size: once
j_call: TRBJ2-1
d_call: .
cdr3_nt: TGTGCCAGCAGTGGGGGCCCAAACGGGATCGGGGGCAATGAGCAGTTCTTC
cdr3_aa: CASSGGPNGIGGNEQFF

v_call: TRBV27
clone_size: .
j_call: TRBJ1-1
d_call: .
cdr3_nt: TGTGCCAGCAGTTTGGGAGACGGGGGCACTGAAGCTTTCTTT
cdr3_aa: CASSLGDGGTEAFF

v_call: TRBV9
clone_size: few
j_call: TRBJ2-5
d_call: TRBD2
cdr3_nt: TGTGCCAGCAGCGTAGCTTCGGGGGGGCAAGAGACCCAGTACTTC
cdr3_aa: CASSVASGGQETQYF

v_call: TRBV7-2
clone_size: .
j_call: TRBJ2-7
d_call: TRBD2
cdr3_nt: TGTGCCAGCAGCTTAGTGTCTAGCGGAAGCTCCTACGAGCAGTACTTC
cdr3_aa: CASSLVSSGSSYEQYF

v_call: TRBV28
clone_size: few
j_call: TRBJ2-5
d_call: .
cdr3_nt: TGTGCCAGCAGCAACAGATTCCAAGAGACCCAGTACTTC
cdr3_aa: CASSNRFQETQYF

v_call: TRBV4-3
clone_size: .
j_call: TRBJ2-1
d_call: .
cdr3_nt: TGCGCCAGCAGCCAAGATCGCCCCTTCCTGAATGAGCAGTTCTTC
cdr3_aa: CASSQDRPFLNEQFF

v_call: TRBV12-3/TRBV12-4
clone_size: few
j_call: TRBJ1-2
d_call: TRBD1
cdr3_nt: TGTGCCAGCAGTTTGGGGCCCTACAGGGGCCGCTATGGCTACACCTTC
cdr3_aa: CASSLGPYRGRYGYTF

v_call: TRBV12-3/TRBV12-4
clone_size: .
j_call: TRBJ2-7
d_call: TRBD1
cdr3_nt: TGTGCCAGCAGTGAAGCTTTGGGACAGCGATCCTACGAGCAGTACTTC
cdr3_aa: CASSEALGQRSYEQYF

v_call: TRBV5-5
clone_size: few
j_call: TRBJ2-1
d_call: TRBD1
cdr3_nt: TGTGCCAGCAGCTCCCCCAGGGGGCTAGACGGGAAAGCCAATGAGCAGTTCTTC
cdr3_aa: CASSSPRGLDGKANEQFF

v_call: TRBV7-8
clone_size: few
j_call: TRBJ2-3
d_call: TRBD1
cdr3_nt: TGTGCCAGCACCGAACCCGGGACAGAGACAGATACGCAGTATTTT
cdr3_aa: CASTEPGTETDTQYF

v_call: TRBV4-1
clone_size: few
j_call: TRBJ2-1
d_call: TRBD2
cdr3_nt: TGCGCCAGCAGCATACGAGGACTAGCGGCGAATGAGCAGTTCTTC
cdr3_aa: CASSIRGLAANEQFF

v_call: TRBV4-1
clone_size: few
j_call: TRBJ2-7
d_call: TRBD1
cdr3_nt: TGCGCCAGCAGCCGGGGGACAGATCGCTCCTACGAGCAGTACTTC
cdr3_aa: CASSRGTDRSYEQYF

v_call: TRBV10-3
clone_size: many
j_call: TRBJ2-7
d_call: TRBD1
cdr3_nt: TGTGCCATCAGTCAACAGGGGACCTACGAGCAGTACTTC
cdr3_aa: CAISQQGTYEQYF

v_call: TRBV11-1
clone_size: few
j_call: TRBJ2-7
d_call: TRBD2
cdr3_nt: TGTGCCAGCAGCTTAGTAGTAAGGACTAGCGGGAGCTCCTACGAGCAGTACTTC
cdr3_aa: CASSLVVRTSGSSYEQYF

v_call: TRBV20-1
clone_size: .
j_call: TRBJ2-1
d_call: TRBD2
cdr3_nt: TGCAGTGCTAGAGATTCGGTAGCGGGGTCCACCTACAATGAGCAGTTCTTC
cdr3_aa: CSARDSVAGSTYNEQFF

v_call: TRBV6-6
clone_size: .
j_call: TRBJ2-7
d_call: .
cdr3_nt: TGTGCCAGCAGTGACAACAGGGGAGGCGAGCAGTACTTC
cdr3_aa: CASSDNRGGEQYF

v_call: TRBV29-1
clone_size: few
j_call: TRBJ2-1
d_call: .
cdr3_nt: TGCAGCGTAGCGACTCGCTCCTACAATGAGCAGTTCTTC
cdr3_aa: CSVATRSYNEQFF

v_call: TRBV4-3
clone_size: many
j_call: TRBJ2-2
d_call: .
cdr3_nt: TGCGCCAGCAGCTCCCGGCACCCCGGGGAGCTGTTTTTT
cdr3_aa: CASSSRHPGELFF

v_call: TRBV12-3/TRBV12-4
clone_size: few
j_call: TRBJ2-7
d_call: TRBD2
cdr3_nt: TGTGCCAGCACCCTAGGCGGGAGTAAGTACGAGCAGTACTTC
cdr3_aa: CASTLGGSKYEQYF

v_call: TRBV15
clone_size: .
j_call: TRBJ1-4
d_call: .
cdr3_nt: TGTGGCACCAGCAGAGAAGCCCCGGGGGCCGGTGAAAAACTGTTTTTT
cdr3_aa: CGTSREAPGAGEKLFF

v_call: TRBV24-1
clone_size: many
j_call: TRBJ2-1
d_call: .
cdr3_nt: TGTGCCACCCAAAGGAGTGGAAATGAGCAGTTCTTC
cdr3_aa: CATQRSGNEQFF

v_call: TRBV18
clone_size: .
j_call: TRBJ2-1
d_call: TRBD1
cdr3_nt: TGTGCCAGCTCTCGGGACAGTAATGAGCAGTTCTTC
cdr3_aa: CASSRDSNEQFF

v_call: TRBV7-2
clone_size: .
j_call: TRBJ2-7
d_call: TRBD1
cdr3_nt: TGTGCCAGCAGCTCCCGACAGGGTAGCGAGCAGTACTTC
cdr3_aa: CASSSRQGSEQYF

v_call: TRBV12-3/TRBV12-4
clone_size: few
j_call: TRBJ2-7
d_call: TRBD2
cdr3_nt: TGTGCCAGCAGTTTTCGGCGGGGCGGGGGGTACGAGCAGTACTTC
cdr3_aa: CASSFRRGGGYEQYF

v_call: TRBV10-3
clone_size: few
j_call: TRBJ2-7
d_call: TRBD1
cdr3_nt: TGTGCCATCAGTTACAGGGGGTCCAGAGTGGTTTACGAGCAGTACTTC
cdr3_aa: CAISYRGSRVVYEQYF

v_call: TRBV7-8
clone_size: .
j_call: TRBJ2-7
d_call: .
cdr3_nt: TGTGCCAGCAGCTTAGTAGCGTCTGGAGGTGAGCAGTACTTC
cdr3_aa: CASSLVASGGEQYF

v_call: TRBV7-9
clone_size: .
j_call: TRBJ2-3
d_call: TRBD2
cdr3_nt: TGTGCCAGCGGGACTAGCGACACAGATACGCAGTATTTT
cdr3_aa: CASGTSDTDTQYF

v_call: TRBV28
clone_size: few
j_call: TRBJ2-2
d_call: TRBD2
cdr3_nt: TGTGCCAGCAGTTTTTGGCGGGAGCACACCGGGGAGCTGTTTTTT
cdr3_aa: CASSFWREHTGELFF

v_call: TRBV11-1
clone_size: .
j_call: TRBJ2-7
d_call: TRBD1
cdr3_nt: TGTGCCAGCGGACACCGGGACAGGAGCTCCTACGAGCAGTACTTC
cdr3_aa: CASGHRDRSSYEQYF

v_call: TRBV10-3
clone_size: few
j_call: TRBJ2-5
d_call: TRBD2
cdr3_nt: TGTGCCACCTCCGGGACTAGCGGGAGGGCCCGCGAGACCCAGTACTTC
cdr3_aa: CATSGTSGRARETQYF

v_call: TRBV12-3/TRBV12-4
clone_size: .
j_call: TRBJ1-1
d_call: TRBD1
cdr3_nt: TGTGCCAGCAGCCCGTGGGACAGGGATAATGAAGCTTTCTTT
cdr3_aa: CASSPWDRDNEAFF

v_call: TRBV28
clone_size: many
j_call: TRBJ2-1
d_call: TRBD1
cdr3_nt: TGTGCCAGCAGTTTTCGGGGACAGGTATACAATGAGCAGTTCTTC
cdr3_aa: CASSFRGQVYNEQFF

v_call: TRBV28
clone_size: few
j_call: TRBJ2-3
d_call: TRBD2
cdr3_nt: TGTGCCAGCAGCCGCAGAGATTTAGCGGGGGGCCCCACAGATACGCAGTATTTT
cdr3_aa: CASSRRDLAGGPTDTQYF

v_call: TRBV20-1
clone_size: many
j_call: TRBJ1-2
d_call: .
cdr3_nt: TGCAGTGCTAGACTGGACTATGGCTACACCTTC
cdr3_aa: CSARLDYGYTF

v_call: TRBV4-3
clone_size: .
j_call: TRBJ2-1
d_call: .
cdr3_nt: TGCGCCAGCAGCCAAGATCGGCCCACACGCGCCGACAATGAGCAGTTCTTC
cdr3_aa: CASSQDRPTRADNEQFF

v_call: TRBV12-3/TRBV12-4
clone_size: many
j_call: TRBJ2-3
d_call: .
cdr3_nt: TGTGCCAGCAGCCCCTCGGGTCGCGAAGGCACAGATACGCAGTATTTT
cdr3_aa: CASSPSGREGTDTQYF

v_call: TRBV11-2
clone_size: few
j_call: TRBJ2-5
d_call: .
cdr3_nt: TGTGCCAGCAGCTTAGATCCTAGCGCCCAAGAGACCCAGTACTTC
cdr3_aa: CASSLDPSAQETQYF

v_call: TRBV7-9
clone_size: .
j_call: TRBJ2-1
d_call: TRBD2
cdr3_nt: TGTGCCAGCACACTAGCGGGAGTTTTGAATGAGCAGTTCTTC
cdr3_aa: CASTLAGVLNEQFF

v_call: TRBV4-2
clone_size: few
j_call: TRBJ1-2
d_call: TRBD1
cdr3_nt: TGTGCCAGCAGCCTTAGAGGCCAGGGGGCAGGGGGCTACACCTTC
cdr3_aa: CASSLRGQGAGGYTF

v_call: TRBV20-1
clone_size: many
j_call: TRBJ2-3
d_call: TRBD2
cdr3_nt: TGCAGTGCTAGATCGGGACTAGTCACAGATACGCAGTATTTT
cdr3_aa: CSARSGLVTDTQYF

v_call: TRBV21-1
clone_size: .
j_call: TRBJ2-1
d_call: .
cdr3_nt: TGTGCCAGCAGCAAATTTCGGAAGGCTAGCGGGAGAAAGGACAATGAGCAGTTCTTC
cdr3_aa: CASSKFRKASGRKDNEQFF